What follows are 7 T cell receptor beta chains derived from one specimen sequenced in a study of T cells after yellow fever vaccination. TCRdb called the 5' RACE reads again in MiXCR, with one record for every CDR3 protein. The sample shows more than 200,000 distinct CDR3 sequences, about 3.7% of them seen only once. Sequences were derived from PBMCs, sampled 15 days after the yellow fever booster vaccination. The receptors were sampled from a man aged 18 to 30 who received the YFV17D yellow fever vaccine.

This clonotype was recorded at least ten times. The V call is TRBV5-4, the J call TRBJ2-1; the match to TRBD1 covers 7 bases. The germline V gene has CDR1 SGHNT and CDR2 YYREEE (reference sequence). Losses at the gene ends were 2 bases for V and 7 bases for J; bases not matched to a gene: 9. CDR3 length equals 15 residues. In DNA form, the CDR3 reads TGTGCCAGCAGCTTACAGGGGTCGATGGTGAATGAGCAGTTCTTC. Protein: CASSLQGSMVNEQFF.

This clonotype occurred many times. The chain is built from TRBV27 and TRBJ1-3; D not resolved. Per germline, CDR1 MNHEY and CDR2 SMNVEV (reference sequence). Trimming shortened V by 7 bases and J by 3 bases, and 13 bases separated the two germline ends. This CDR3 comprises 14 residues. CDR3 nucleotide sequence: TGTGCCAGCAATAACGGGGTGAATGGAAACACCATATATTTT. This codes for CASNNGVNGNTIYF.

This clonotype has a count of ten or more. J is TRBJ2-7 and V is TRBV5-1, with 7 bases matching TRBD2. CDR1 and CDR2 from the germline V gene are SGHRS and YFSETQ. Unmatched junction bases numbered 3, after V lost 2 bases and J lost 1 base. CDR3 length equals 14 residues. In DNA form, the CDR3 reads TGCGCCAGCAGCTTCGCGGGGGTTTCCTACGAGCAGTACTTC. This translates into CASSFAGVSYEQYF.

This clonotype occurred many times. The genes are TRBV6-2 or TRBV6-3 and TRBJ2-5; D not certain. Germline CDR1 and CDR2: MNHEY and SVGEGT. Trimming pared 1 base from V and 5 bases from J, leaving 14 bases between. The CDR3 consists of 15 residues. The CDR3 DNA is TGTGCCAGCAGTTACTTGGAGCTGTCTAGGGAGACCCAGTACTTC. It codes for CASSYLELSRETQYF.

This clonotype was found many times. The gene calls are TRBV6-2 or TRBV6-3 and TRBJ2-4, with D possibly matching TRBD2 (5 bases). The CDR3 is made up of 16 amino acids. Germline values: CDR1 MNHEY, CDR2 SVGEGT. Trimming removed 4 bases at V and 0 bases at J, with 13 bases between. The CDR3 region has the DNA TGTGCCAGCAGTTCCTGGACTGTACTAGCCAAAAACATTCAGTACTTC. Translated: CASSSWTVLAKNIQYF.

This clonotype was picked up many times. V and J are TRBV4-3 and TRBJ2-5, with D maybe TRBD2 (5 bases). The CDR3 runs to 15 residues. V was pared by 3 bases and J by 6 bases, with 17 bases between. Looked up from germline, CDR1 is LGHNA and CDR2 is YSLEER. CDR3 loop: CASSQGPSSVQTQYF. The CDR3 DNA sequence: TGCGCCAGCAGCCAGGGTCCTAGCTCCGTTCAGACCCAGTACTTC.

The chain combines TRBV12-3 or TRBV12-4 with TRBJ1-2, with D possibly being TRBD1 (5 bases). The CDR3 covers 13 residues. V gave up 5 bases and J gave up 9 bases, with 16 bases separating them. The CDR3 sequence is CASSPAGFSRYTF. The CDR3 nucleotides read TGTGCCAGCAGTCCAGCAGGGTTTAGCCGCTACACCTTC.